The clone carrying this T cell receptor beta chain was observed a few times. Its antigen is unknown. Construction of the TCRbeta library involved unique molecular identifiers. One entry per CDR3 protein, called by TCRdb with MiXCR from the PCR reads. The profile shows roughly 790,000 distinct CDR3 sequences, 15% to 20% of them singletons. The source of the sample is a study of T-cell reconstitution after alpha-beta-depleted transplantation in children. This CDR3 spans 15 amino acids. Trimming shortened V by 1 base and J by 7 bases, and 16 bases separated the two germline ends. CDR1 and CDR2 from the germline V gene are SEHNR and FQNEAQ (reference sequence). The study's findings and limits: From newly produced T cells came most of the T-cell counts and diversity one year after transplant.

The sequences come from PBMCs, mostly from graft donor cells, collected 360 days after TCRalphabeta/CD19-depleted stem cell transplant. The sequence came from a male patient younger than 18 who had a stem cell transplant for acute lymphoblastic leukemia, so the T cells may come from the graft donor. V is TRBV7-9 and J is TRBJ1-2; D call uncertain. The chain's CDR3 is CASSLVLGPPRGYTF. The CDR3 DNA sequence: TGTGCCAGCAGCTTAGTCTTAGGCCCCCCTCGTGGCTACACCTTC.